Below, 17 T cell receptor beta chains from the same sample are listed, as sequenced in a study of blood T cell repertoires in COVID-19. Sequenced by immunoSEQ multiplex PCR; TCRdb stores in-frame clones only, minus some. The sample consists of 90,000 or so clones, more than 75% of them appearing once. Sample: peripheral blood. These receptor sequences come from a human donor in a cohort sampled during active COVID-19.

The chain combines TRBV5-1 with TRBJ2-3, with D perhaps TRBD2 (5 bases). The CDR3 runs 16 residues. V dropped 4 bases and J dropped 3 bases, with 18 bases sitting between them. Germline CDR1 reads SGHRS; CDR2 reads YFSETQ. The chain's CDR3 is CASSLSAVRGTDTQYF. The CDR3 coding sequence is TGCGCCAGCAGCCTCTCCGCCGTGAGAGGGACAGATACGCAGTATTTT.

This clone was found once. The V call is TRBV9, the J call TRBJ2-7; 9 nucleotides agree with TRBD1. The CDR3 spans 14 residues. With 3 bases clipped from V and 2 bases from J, the junction kept 3 bases outside the gene matches. Germline V gene lookup returns CDR1 SGDLS and CDR2 YYNGEE. CDR3 DNA sequence: TGTGCCAGCAGCGCGACAGGGGGTCCCTACGAGCAGTACTTC. Its protein is CASSATGGPYEQYF.

The genes are TRBV20-1 and TRBJ1-6; TRBD1 is a possible D gene (6 bases). CDR3 length equals 17 residues. With 3 bases removed from V and 1 base from J, the gap between germline ends came to 16 bases. CDR1 DFQATT and CDR2 SNEGSKA come from the germline V gene (reference sequence). The CDR3 reads CSASVRGIVSYNSPLHF. The CDR3 DNA sequence: TGCAGTGCTAGTGTCAGGGGTATAGTTTCCTATAATTCACCCCTCCACTTT.

The rearrangement links TRBV3-1 (or the pseudogene TRBV3-2) to TRBJ1-2; possible D gene TRBD1, 5 bases. CDR1 is LGHDT and CDR2 is YNNKEL in the germline V gene (reference sequence). Trimming cost V 4 bases and J 0 bases, with 9 bases left between them. The CDR3 runs to 14 residues. CDR3 loop: CASSREGANYGYTF. The CDR3 DNA is TGTGCCAGCAGCCGCGAAGGGGCTAACTATGGCTACACCTTC.

The chain's CDR3 is CASSLIGRAGTEAFF. For the CDR3, the DNA is TGTGCCAGCAGCTTGATAGGCCGGGCAGGGACTGAAGCTTTCTTT. The chain has TRBV7-9 and TRBJ1-1; D perhaps matches TRBD1 (5 bases). This CDR3 is 15 amino acids long. The V and J ends lost 3 bases and 5 bases respectively, with 16 bases between them. Germline lookup yields CDR1 SEHNR and CDR2 FQNEAQ (reference sequence).

The chain has TRBV27 and TRBJ1-5, with unresolved D. Germline V lookup: CDR1 MNHEY, CDR2 SMNVEV (reference sequence). V gave up 4 bases and J gave up 2 bases, with 12 bases separating them. CDR3 length: 15 amino acids. The CDR3 loop is CASSSLGSGNQPQHF. The CDR3 DNA reads as TGTGCCAGCAGTTCCCTGGGGAGCGGCAATCAGCCCCAGCATTTT.

The rearrangement uses TRBV14 and TRBJ2-7; the match to TRBD2 covers 9 bases. The CDR3 totals 14 residues. J lost 0 bases, V lost 8 bases, and 5 bases had no gene match. Germline CDR1 SGHDN, CDR2 FVKESK. The CDR3 is CASRPAGGSYEQYF. The CDR3 DNA sequence: TGTGCCAGCCGACCAGCGGGGGGCTCCTACGAGCAGTACTTC.

The sample holds one count of this clone. The gene calls are TRBV19 and TRBJ2-2, with D possibly matching TRBD2 (6 bases). Germline V gene sequence: CDR1 LNHDA, CDR2 SQIVND (reference sequence). CDR3 length equals 15 residues. V was trimmed by 3 bases and J by 2 bases, leaving 10 bases between them. The CDR3 loop is CASSIQLANTGELFF. The CDR3 DNA is TGTGCCAGTAGTATTCAACTAGCTAACACCGGGGAGCTGTTTTTT.

This clone was seen once. This chain connects TRBV2 to TRBJ1-1; weak D call: TRBD1 (5 bases). The length of the CDR3 is 12 residues. V was trimmed by 10 bases and J by 7 bases, leaving 16 bases between them. Germline V lookup: CDR1 SNHLY, CDR2 FYNNEI. The CDR3 is CATRPMGLEAFF. In DNA, the CDR3 is TGTGCCACTCGTCCGATGGGACTTGAAGCTTTCTTT. Variable domain in full (rest from reference TRBV2 and TRBJ1-1): EPEVTQTPSHQVTQMGQEVILRCVPISNHLYFYWYRQILGQKVEFLVSFYNNEISEKSEIFDDQFSVERPDGSNFTLKIRSTKLEDSAMYFCATRPMGLEAFFGQGTRLTVV.

The CDR3 DNA sequence: TGTGCCAGCACCGTAGCGGGCCTCCTCACAGATACGCAGTATTTT. It is translated as CASTVAGLLTDTQYF. The rearrangement joins TRBV5-8 to TRBJ2-3, with 7 nucleotides matching TRBD2. The germline V gene encodes CDR1 SGHTS and CDR2 YDEGEE. This CDR3 has 15 amino acids. After removal of 6 bases from V and 2 bases from J, the junction contained 9 bases not matched to a gene.

The chain joins TRBV10-2 to TRBJ2-7; possibly TRBD1 for D (6 bases). Germline lookup yields CDR1 WSHSY and CDR2 SAAADI. The CDR3 has 16 amino acids. V dropped 0 bases and J dropped 2 bases, with 14 bases sitting between them. The CDR3 bases are TGCGCCAGCAGTGAGTCCACAGGGCCAAGGCCCTACGAGCAGTACTTC. It encodes CASSESTGPRPYEQYF.

The V and J genes are TRBV6-6 and TRBJ2-7, with TRBD2 as a possible D gene (6 bases). CDR1 and CDR2 from the germline V gene are MNHNY and SVGAGI (reference sequence). The CDR3 contains 15 residues. Trimming shortened V by 6 bases and J by 0 bases, and 15 bases separated the two germline ends. Here the CDR3 DNA reads TGTGCCAGCAGAGAGTCGGGGGATAGCTCCTACGAGCAGTACTTC. Protein product: CASRESGDSSYEQYF.

This clone is a singleton in its sample. The J gene is TRBJ2-2, the V gene TRBV9, with 8 bases that match TRBD1. CDR1 SGDLS and CDR2 YYNGEE come from the germline V gene. This CDR3 has 17 residues. The V segment lost 2 bases and the J segment 7 bases; nucleotides outside the gene matches: 13. This chain's CDR3 is CASSVEGTGGRGGELFF. The CDR3 bases are TGTGCCAGCAGCGTCGAGGGGACAGGCGGCCGGGGCGGGGAGCTGTTTTTT.

This clone appeared a single time. This chain links TRBV5-1 with TRBJ2-3; TRBD1 agrees at 8 bases. The CDR3 is 18 residues long. Germline CDR1 is SGHRS and CDR2 is YFSETQ. J lost 3 bases, V lost 0 bases, and 12 bases had no gene match. CDR3 region: CASSLGLFSGGETDTQYF. As DNA, the CDR3 is TGCGCCAGCAGCTTGGGGCTTTTTTCAGGGGGCGAGACAGATACGCAGTATTTT. The variable domain in full, completed from reference TRBV5-1 and TRBJ2-3, reads KAGVTQTPRYLIKTRGQQVTLSCSPISGHRSVSWYQQTPGQGLQFLFEYFSETQRNKGNFPGRFSGRQFSNSRSEMNVSTLELGDSALYLCASSLGLFSGGETDTQYFGPGTRLTVL.

This clone was counted a few times. The gene calls are TRBV28 and TRBJ1-6; D may be TRBD1 (5 bases). Trimming removed 5 bases at V and 13 bases at J, with 15 bases between. Germline V gene data show CDR1 as MDHEN and CDR2 as SYDVKM. The CDR3 runs 13 residues. The CDR3 bases are TGTGCCAGCAGTCCCCCCGACAGACTGCCCCTCCACTTT. Protein product: CASSPPDRLPLHF.

The V call is TRBV9, the J call TRBJ2-2; perhaps TRBD1 as D (6 bases). The CDR3 covers 17 residues. V lost 0 bases and J lost 5, with 17 bases in between. Germline V gene sequence: CDR1 SGDLS, CDR2 YYNGEE. The DNA of the CDR3 is TGTGCCAGCAGCGTAGCCCCCCCAGGGGCTGGGACCGGGGAGCTGTTTTTT. Encoded protein: CASSVAPPGAGTGELFF.

A word on this clone: Within the sample, other DNA sequences also encode this same CDR3. The rearrangement uses TRBV28 and TRBJ1-3, with D perhaps TRBD1 (5 bases). V shed 6 bases and J shed 0 bases, with 9 bases lying between them. The CDR3 sequence is 14 residues long. CDR1 and CDR2 from the germline V gene are MDHEN and SYDVKM. The CDR3 DNA sequence: TGTGCCAGCAGCCGGGGGGGCTCTGGAAACACCATATATTTT. This codes for CASSRGGSGNTIYF.